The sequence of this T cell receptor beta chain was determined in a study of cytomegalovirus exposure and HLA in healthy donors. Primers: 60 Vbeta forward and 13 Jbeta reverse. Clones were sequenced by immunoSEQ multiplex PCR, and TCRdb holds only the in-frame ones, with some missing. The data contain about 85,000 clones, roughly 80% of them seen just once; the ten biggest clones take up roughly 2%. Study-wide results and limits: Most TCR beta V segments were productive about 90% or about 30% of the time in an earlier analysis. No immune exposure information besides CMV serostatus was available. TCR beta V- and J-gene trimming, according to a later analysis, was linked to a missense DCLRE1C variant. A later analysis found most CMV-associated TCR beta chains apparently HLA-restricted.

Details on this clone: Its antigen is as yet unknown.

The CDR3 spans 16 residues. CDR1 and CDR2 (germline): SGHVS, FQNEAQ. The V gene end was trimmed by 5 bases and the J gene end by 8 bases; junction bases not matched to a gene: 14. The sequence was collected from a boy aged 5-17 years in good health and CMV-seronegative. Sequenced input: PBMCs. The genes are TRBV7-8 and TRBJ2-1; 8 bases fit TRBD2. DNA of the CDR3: TGTGCCAGCAGCCAAGGGACTAGTGCGTACAGTGATGAGCAGTTCTTC. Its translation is CASSQGTSAYSDEQFF.